This entry is about one TCR beta chain. The target antigen is unknown. The source of the sample is a study of T cell responses to AZD1222 COVID-19 vaccine. Study overall: The analysis combined second doses at about 4 or about 12 weeks.

The data were produced by immunoSEQ multiplex PCR, yet TCRdb's version contains in-frame clones alone and is incomplete. The sample lists around 80,000 clones, around nine tenths occurring once. Findings and limits, study-wide: Close to half of spike-specific TCRs reportedly recognize unmutated variant regions.

Trimming took 6 bases from V and 8 from J, leaving 16 bases between them. Per germline, CDR1 MNHEY and CDR2 SVGAGI. The CDR3 runs 13 residues. The input for sequencing was peripheral blood, taken on day 0 of AZD1222 vaccination. This chain connects TRBV6-5 to TRBJ1-1; no clear D. The sequence came from an adult in good health. The CDR3 here is CASRGGREAEAFF. The CDR3 DNA sequence: TGTGCCAGCAGGGGCGGGAGGGAAGCAGAAGCTTTCTTT.